These 27 T cell receptor beta chains were sequenced from one sample in a study of shared clonotypes between healthy human individuals. Only in-frame clones appear in the TCRdb table, and some are missing; sequencing was by immunoSEQ multiplex PCR. The profile shows about 2.4 million clones, approximately 94% of them singletons. The specimen sequenced was naive CD4+ T cells sorted from blood. Subset indicated: CD45RA+ positively selected. The receptors originated from a young man in good health.

This CDR3 is CASRRDRDDNEQFF. DNA of the CDR3: TGTGCCAGTCGGAGGGACAGGGATGACAATGAGCAGTTCTTC. The genes are TRBV7-9 and TRBJ2-1, with 9 bases identical to TRBD1. CDR3 length: 14 residues. V lost 9 bases, J lost 5 bases, and 8 bases stayed unmatched. Germline assignment: CDR1 SEHNR and CDR2 FQNEAQ (reference sequence).

This sequence joins TRBV11-2 and TRBJ1-4; D is uncertain. The ends were cut back, 0 bases at V and 7 bases at J, with 9 bases in the middle. The germline V gene has CDR1 SGHAT and CDR2 FQNNGV. The CDR3 extends over 14 amino acids. CDR3 residues: CASSLDRRPEKLFF. CDR3 nucleotides: TGTGCCAGCAGCTTAGACAGAAGACCTGAAAAACTGTTTTTT.

V gene TRBV18 combines with J gene TRBJ2-1, with 7 bases lining up with TRBD1. Germline-derived CDR1 and CDR2 are KGHSH and LQKENI. V shed 5 bases, J shed 9 bases, and the junction held 4 bases outside the gene matches. The CDR3 is 12 residues long. CDR3 amino acids: CASSSNRGEQFF. CDR3 DNA sequence: TGTGCCAGCTCATCCAACAGGGGTGAGCAGTTCTTC.

With respect to this clone: The identical CDR3 is also encoded by other nucleotide sequences in the sample. The CDR3 protein is CASRTGSGNTIYF. Written as DNA, the CDR3 is TGTGCCAGCAGAACAGGGTCTGGAAACACCATATATTTT. V and J are TRBV7-2 and TRBJ1-3; D might be TRBD1 (6 bases). The V end was cut by 6 bases, the J end by 1 base, with 7 bases between. This CDR3 has 13 residues. CDR1 is SGHTA and CDR2 is FQGNSA in the germline V gene.

The chain carries TRBV7-2 and TRBJ1-2; D is unclear. V was trimmed by 5 bases and J by 4 bases, leaving 11 bases between them. The CDR3 extends over 13 amino acids. Germline CDR1 SGHTA, CDR2 FQGNSA. This CDR3 reads CASSPSLIYGYTF. In nucleotides, the CDR3 is TGTGCCAGCAGCCCGAGCCTTATCTATGGCTACACCTTC.

As regards this clone: Different DNA sequences within this sample yield the same CDR3. The chain has TRBV5-1 and TRBJ2-6; 9 bases map to TRBD1. Germline CDR1 is SGHRS and CDR2 is YFSETQ. Losses at the gene ends were 0 bases for V and 0 bases for J; bases not matched to a gene: 1. The CDR3 is made up of 17 amino acids. The CDR3 nucleotides read TGCGCCAGCAGCTTGGACAGGGGGCTCTCTGGGGCCAACGTCCTGACTTTC. Encoded protein: CASSLDRGLSGANVLTF.

The chain has TRBV5-1 and TRBJ2-3; 7 nucleotides align to TRBD2. In germline, CDR1 is SGHRS, CDR2 YFSETQ. The V segment lost 7 bases and the J segment 2 bases; nucleotides outside the gene matches: 10. CDR3 length: 15 amino acids. CDR3 bases: TGCGCCAGCCGGAGTGGGAGGGCCGTCACAGATACGCAGTATTTT. The encoded protein is CASRSGRAVTDTQYF.

Here the CDR3 DNA reads TGTGCCAGCAGCGTAGGCTTTCAGGGGGCTGGAAACACCATATATTTT. This gives the protein CASSVGFQGAGNTIYF. This sequence joins TRBV9 and TRBJ1-3, with 7 bases identical to TRBD1. Per germline, CDR1 SGDLS and CDR2 YYNGEE. Trimming removed 0 bases from V and 2 bases from J; junction bases left unmatched: 5. This CDR3 has 16 amino acids.

This clone was detected only once. Written as DNA, the CDR3 is TGTGCCATCAGAGGGGGGCCGGGCACTGAAGCTTTCTTT. The encoded protein is CAIRGGPGTEAFF. V is TRBV10-3 and J is TRBJ1-1; weak D call: TRBD1 (6 bases). This CDR3 has 13 amino acids. The germline V gene has CDR1 ENHRY and CDR2 SYGVKD. V gave up 6 bases and J gave up 4 bases, with 12 bases separating them.

This chain connects TRBV7-9 to TRBJ1-4; 7 bases match TRBD1. Trimming cost V 6 bases and J 7 bases; bases outside gene matches: 8. The germline V gene has CDR1 SEHNR and CDR2 FQNEAQ (reference sequence). This CDR3 spans 14 amino acids. CDR3 sequence reads: CASRRTGEFEKLFF. The DNA for the CDR3 is TGTGCCAGCAGACGAACAGGGGAGTTTGAAAAACTGTTTTTT.

This chain connects TRBV30 to TRBJ1-1; D not certain. Trimming removed 2 bases at V and 6 bases at J, with 10 bases between. The germline V gene has CDR1 GTSNPN and CDR2 SVGIG (reference sequence). This CDR3 is 12 amino acids long. CDR3 sequence reads: CAWSWERAEAFF. In DNA, the CDR3 is TGTGCCTGGAGTTGGGAGAGAGCTGAAGCTTTCTTT.

The rearrangement joins TRBV29-1 to TRBJ2-5, with a tentative D call TRBD2 (6 bases). V dropped 7 bases and J dropped 5 bases, with 17 bases sitting between them. The CDR3 sequence is 13 residues long. Germline lookup yields CDR1 SQVTM and CDR2 ANQGSEA. The CDR3 sequence: CSAGFQSGETQYF. In DNA form, the CDR3 reads TGCAGCGCCGGATTTCAAAGCGGGGAGACCCAGTACTTC.

Regarding this clone: The sample contains more than one DNA sequence encoding this CDR3. The chain couples TRBV30 to TRBJ2-5; 7 nucleotides line up with TRBD1. With 1 base clipped from V and 1 base from J, the junction kept 3 bases outside the gene matches. The CDR3 contains 14 residues. Germline V gene lookup returns CDR1 GTSNPN and CDR2 SVGIG (reference sequence). The CDR3, as DNA: TGTGCCTGGAGTGGAGGGGGCACCCAAGAGACCCAGTACTTC. It is translated as CAWSGGGTQETQYF.

This chain joins TRBV5-4 and TRBJ2-5; tentatively, D is TRBD1 (7 bases). Germline V gene sequence: CDR1 SGHNT, CDR2 YYREEE (reference sequence). V was clipped by 4 bases and J by 5 bases, with 12 bases between them. The CDR3 covers 13 residues. The CDR3 DNA reads as TGTGCCAGCAGCGGCAGGGGGGAGGAGACCCAGTACTTC. Translation gives CASSGRGEETQYF.

The chain employs TRBV28 and TRBJ1-1, with TRBD1 identical over 7 bases. V lost 5 bases and J lost 5; bases outside the gene matches: 11. This CDR3 is built from 15 residues. Germline V CDR1 and CDR2: MDHEN, SYDVKM. The CDR3 bases are TGTGCCAGCAGTCTCAGACAGGGTTCTAAGACTGAAGCTTTCTTT. This sequence encodes CASSLRQGSKTEAFF.

The V call is TRBV6-5, the J call TRBJ1-2; weak D call: TRBD1 (5 bases). The CDR3 loop spans 15 amino acids. Between the trimmed V and J ends, which lost 0 bases and 3 bases, there was a span of 11 bases. Germline values: CDR1 MNHEY, CDR2 SVGAGI. DNA for the CDR3: TGTGCCAGCAGTTACTCGTCAGGGAACCACTATGGCTACACCTTC. Translation gives CASSYSSGNHYGYTF.

To note about this clone: Different DNA sequences within this sample yield the same CDR3. V and J are TRBV7-2 and TRBJ1-2; no clear D. The germline CDR1 and CDR2 sequences are SGHTA and FQGNSA. CDR3 size: 14 residues. V lost 5 bases and J lost 2, with 12 bases in between. CDR3 region: CASSLGPGNYGYTF. As DNA, the CDR3 is TGTGCCAGCAGCCTAGGCCCCGGGAACTATGGCTACACCTTC.

This clone was detected only once. The rearrangement joins TRBV29-1 to TRBJ1-2; weak D call: TRBD1 (5 bases). CDR3 length: 13 residues. Trimming cost V 4 bases and J 8 bases, with 17 bases left between them. CDR1 and CDR2 from the germline V gene are SQVTM and ANQGSEA. This CDR3 reads CSVVDTPREGYTF. The CDR3 DNA reads TGCAGCGTTGTCGACACACCCAGGGAGGGCTACACCTTC.

The chain combines TRBV5-1 with TRBJ2-6; D unresolved. The CDR3 runs to 15 residues. From germline, CDR1 is SGHRS and CDR2 YFSETQ. V shed 3 bases and J shed 0 bases, with 7 bases lying between them. DNA of the CDR3: TGCGCCAGCAGCTACGGTATCTCTGGGGCCAACGTCCTGACTTTC. This gives the protein CASSYGISGANVLTF.

V gene TRBV30 combines with J gene TRBJ2-7; D might be TRBD1 (5 bases). In germline, CDR1 is GTSNPN, CDR2 SVGIG (reference sequence). Trimming left V 1 base short and J 4 bases short, with 8 bases between. This CDR3 has 12 amino acids. The CDR3 is CAWSGGVYEQYF. The CDR3 nucleotides are TGTGCCTGGAGTGGGGGCGTATACGAGCAGTACTTC.

The V and J genes are TRBV5-1 and TRBJ2-5, with D possibly matching TRBD2 (5 bases). Per germline, CDR1 SGHRS and CDR2 YFSETQ. V was pared by 0 bases and J by 1 base, with 10 bases between. The CDR3 sequence is 15 residues long. CDR3: CASSLEASTQETQYF. DNA for the CDR3: TGCGCCAGCAGCTTGGAGGCTAGCACCCAAGAGACCCAGTACTTC.

V gene TRBV6-9 combines with J gene TRBJ2-7, with a tentative D call TRBD1 (6 bases). Between the trimmed V and J ends, which lost 1 base and 2 bases, there was a span of 15 bases. Germline CDR1 reads MNHGY; CDR2 reads SVAAGI. This CDR3 has 16 residues. CDR3 DNA sequence: TGTGCCAGCAGTTATTGGTATGGGGGCAGGACCTACGAGCAGTACTTC. It specifies CASSYWYGGRTYEQYF.

The genes are TRBV30 and TRBJ1-4, with unresolved D. Germline CDR1 and CDR2: GTSNPN and SVGIG (reference sequence). This CDR3 comprises 14 residues. Between the trimmed V and J ends, which lost 0 bases and 5 bases, there was a span of 10 bases. CDR3 sequence reads: CAWSVRQINEKLFF. CDR3 sequence (DNA): TGTGCCTGGAGTGTACGGCAGATAAATGAAAAACTGTTTTTT.

The chain recombines TRBV10-3 with TRBJ1-4; 11 nucleotides line up with TRBD1. After removal of 10 bases from V and 7 bases from J, the junction contained 11 bases not matched to a gene. Looked up from germline, CDR1 is ENHRY and CDR2 is SYGVKD. This CDR3 region has 15 residues. CDR3 in DNA: TGTGCCACTAAGGAAAGGGGGACAGGGGGTGAAAAACTGTTTTTT. Protein sequence: CATKERGTGGEKLFF.

The chain joins TRBV6-5 to TRBJ2-7; weak D call: TRBD1 (6 bases). CDR1 is MNHEY and CDR2 is SVGAGI in the germline V gene. The CDR3 totals 13 residues. V was cut by 6 bases and J by 3 bases, with 12 bases left in between. The CDR3 DNA follows: TGTGCCAGCAGACAGGGTAGCTACTACGAGCAGTACTTC. This gives the protein CASRQGSYYEQYF.

The gene calls are TRBV4-1 and TRBJ2-3, with 9 bases that match TRBD2. The CDR3 is made up of 19 amino acids. V shed 0 bases and J 0 bases; nucleotides not matched to a gene: 10. Germline V gives CDR1 MGHRA, CDR2 YSYEKL. DNA of the CDR3: TGCGCCAGCAGCCAAGATCGTCCAAGCGGGGGGTCTAGCACAGATACGCAGTATTTT. Translated, it gives CASSQDRPSGGSSTDTQYF.

V gene TRBV29-1 combines with J gene TRBJ2-2; a weak D match, TRBD1 (6 bases). This CDR3 spans 13 amino acids. V was shortened by 6 bases and J by 8 bases, with 16 bases between the two germline ends. Germline V gene lookup returns CDR1 SQVTM and CDR2 ANQGSEA. In nucleotides, the CDR3 is TGCAGCGTCGGGACACCTGCGGGTGGGGAGCTGTTTTTT. It codes for CSVGTPAGGELFF.